These T cell receptor beta chains were read from a single sample in a study of blood T cells in healthy people across ages. TCRdb re-analysed the 5' RACE reads in MiXCR, keeping a single row per CDR3 protein. The sample contains some 1.6 million distinct CDR3 sequences, about 31% of which appear only once. Sequenced sample: blood. These receptors originate from a woman aged 30 to 39 in good health. Each CDR3 is given with its conserved first and last residue. D genes are given only for firm matches. The size entry is marked missing in some rows and otherwise reads once, few, many or a size class.

j_gene,v_gene,abundance,d_gene,CDR3aa,CDR3nt
TRBJ2-1,TRBV12-5,NA,NA,CARGLRAPTLHNEQFF,TGTGCTAGAGGCCTCCGGGCCCCCACCCTTCACAATGAGCAGTTCTTC
TRBJ1-1,TRBV6-5,NA,NA,CASSYPLLLDSPKGMNTEAFF,TGTGCCAGCAGTTACCCCCTACTCTTAGACAGCCCCAAGGGCATGAACACTGAAGCTTTCTTT
TRBJ2-5,TRBV9,NA,NA,CASSPRQLSRETQYF,TGTGCCAGCAGCCCCCGACAGTTGAGCCGCGAGACCCAGTACTTC
TRBJ1-2,TRBV20-1,NA,NA,CSARDRGGHDGYTF,TGCAGTGCTAGAGATCGGGGAGGGCACGATGGCTACACCTTC
TRBJ1-5,TRBV12-3/TRBV12-4,few,NA,CASSRWGTNQPQHF,TGTGCCAGCAGTCGTTGGGGAACCAATCAGCCCCAGCATTTT
TRBJ2-7,TRBV29-1,few,TRBD1,CSVAQGKGYEQYF,TGCAGCGTTGCACAGGGGAAAGGGTACGAGCAGTACTTC
TRBJ2-2,TRBV9,NA,TRBD1,CASSATGQTTGELFF,TGTGCCAGCAGCGCAACGGGACAGACCACCGGGGAGCTGTTTTTT
TRBJ2-3,TRBV6-6,NA,NA,CASSYPAAGADTQYF,TGTGCCAGCAGTTACCCGGCCGCGGGTGCAGATACGCAGTATTTT
TRBJ2-7,TRBV13,NA,NA,CASSANRLSHEQYF,TGTGCCAGCAGCGCCAATCGTTTGTCCCACGAGCAGTACTTC
TRBJ1-5,TRBV7-7,few,TRBD1,CASRHGTGVDSNQPQHF,TGTGCCAGCAGGCACGGGACAGGGGTTGATAGCAATCAGCCCCAGCATTTT
TRBJ2-5,TRBV9,NA,NA,CASSVGMGGASRESQYF,TGTGCCAGCAGCGTAGGAATGGGGGGCGCGAGTCGGGAGTCCCAGTACTTC